This T cell receptor (beta chain) was identified in a study of T cells after yellow fever vaccination. General study results and limits: The study re-detected most primary-vaccination clones after the booster (96% CD4, 88% CD8). Peak timing came faster in the weaker secondary response, day 5 versus 15. Clonotypes shared by both compartments, CD4 and CD8, made up a small share.

A word on this clonotype: What it binds is unknown.

Using its own MiXCR run on the 5' RACE reads, TCRdb lists one record per CDR3 protein. The sample has 200,000 to 300,000 distinct CDR3 sequences, about 7% seen once. Germline lookup yields CDR1 SGHVS and CDR2 FQNEAQ. V shed 5 bases and J 13 bases; nucleotides not matched to a gene: 16. CDR3 size: 15 residues. V and J are TRBV7-8 and TRBJ2-1; 8 nucleotides align to TRBD2. The sequence derives from a man aged 25 to 40 who received the YFV17D yellow fever vaccine. Sequenced material: CD4+ T cells sorted from PBMCs, taken on the day of the yellow fever booster vaccination. CDR3 in DNA: TGTGCCAGCAGCCCCCCGGAGAGTAGCGGGATAAATCAGTTCTTC. It is translated as CASSPPESSGINQFF.